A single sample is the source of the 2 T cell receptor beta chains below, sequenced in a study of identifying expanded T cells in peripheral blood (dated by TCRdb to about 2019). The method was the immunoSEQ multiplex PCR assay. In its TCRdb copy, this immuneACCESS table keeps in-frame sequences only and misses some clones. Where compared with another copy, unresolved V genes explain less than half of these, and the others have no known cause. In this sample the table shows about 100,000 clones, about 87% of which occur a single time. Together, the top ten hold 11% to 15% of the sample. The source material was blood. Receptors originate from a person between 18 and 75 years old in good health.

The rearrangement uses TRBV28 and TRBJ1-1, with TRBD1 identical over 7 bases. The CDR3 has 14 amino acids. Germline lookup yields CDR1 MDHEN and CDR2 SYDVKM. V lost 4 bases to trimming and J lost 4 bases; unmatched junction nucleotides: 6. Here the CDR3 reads CASSSTGVVTEAFF. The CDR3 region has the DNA TGTGCCAGCAGTTCCACAGGGGTGGTCACTGAAGCTTTCTTT.

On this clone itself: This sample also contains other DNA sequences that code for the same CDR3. The CDR3 nucleotides are TGTGCCAGCAGTTTGACAGACAGAGGGACTGAAGCTTTCTTT. Translated, it gives CASSLTDRGTEAFF. This sequence joins TRBV6-5 and TRBJ1-1, with D possibly TRBD1 on 5 matching bases. This CDR3 comprises 14 residues. V lost 4 bases and J 5 bases, leaving 14 bases between the germline ends. Germline values: CDR1 MNHEY, CDR2 SVGAGI.